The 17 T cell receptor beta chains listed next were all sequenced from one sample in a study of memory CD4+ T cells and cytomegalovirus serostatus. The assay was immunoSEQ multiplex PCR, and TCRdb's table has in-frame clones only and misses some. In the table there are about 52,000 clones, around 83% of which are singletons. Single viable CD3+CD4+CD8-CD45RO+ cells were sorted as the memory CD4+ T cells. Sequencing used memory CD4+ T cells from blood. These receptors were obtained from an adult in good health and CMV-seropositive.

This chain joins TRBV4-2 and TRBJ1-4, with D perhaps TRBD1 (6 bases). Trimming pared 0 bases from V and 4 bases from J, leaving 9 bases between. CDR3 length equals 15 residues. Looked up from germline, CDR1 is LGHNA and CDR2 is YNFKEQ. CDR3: CASSQEQGSNEKLFF. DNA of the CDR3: TGTGCCAGCAGCCAAGAACAGGGAAGTAATGAAAAACTGTTTTTT.

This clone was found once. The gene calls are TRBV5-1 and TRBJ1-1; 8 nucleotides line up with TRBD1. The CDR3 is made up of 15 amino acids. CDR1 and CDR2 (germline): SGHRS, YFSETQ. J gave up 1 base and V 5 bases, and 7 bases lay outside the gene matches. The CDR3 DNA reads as TGCGCCAGCAGTAACGACAGGGGTGAGAACACTGAAGCTTTCTTT. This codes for CASSNDRGENTEAFF.

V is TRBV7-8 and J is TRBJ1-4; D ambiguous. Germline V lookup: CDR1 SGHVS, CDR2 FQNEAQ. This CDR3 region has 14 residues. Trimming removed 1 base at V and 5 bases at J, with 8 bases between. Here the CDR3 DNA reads TGTGCCAGCAGCTTAGGACGGAGGAATGAAAAACTGTTTTTT. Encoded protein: CASSLGRRNEKLFF.

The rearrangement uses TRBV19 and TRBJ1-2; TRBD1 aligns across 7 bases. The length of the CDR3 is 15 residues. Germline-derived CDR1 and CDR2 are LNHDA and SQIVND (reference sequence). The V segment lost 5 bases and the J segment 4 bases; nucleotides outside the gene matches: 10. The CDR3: CASSSNRGSSYGYTF. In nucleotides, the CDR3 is TGTGCCAGTAGTTCCAACAGGGGCTCTTCCTATGGCTACACCTTC. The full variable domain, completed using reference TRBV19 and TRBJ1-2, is DGGITQSPKYLFRKEGQNVTLSCEQNLNHDAMYWYRQDPGQGLRLIYYSQIVNDFQKGDIAEGYSVSREKKESFPLTVTSAQKNPTAFYLCASSSNRGSSYGYTFGSGTRLTVV.

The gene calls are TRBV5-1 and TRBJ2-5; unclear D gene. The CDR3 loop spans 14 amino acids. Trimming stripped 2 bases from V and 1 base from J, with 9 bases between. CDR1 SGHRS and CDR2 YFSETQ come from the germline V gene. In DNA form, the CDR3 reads TGCGCCAGCAGCTTATTGGTCCCCCAAGAGACCCAGTACTTC. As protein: CASSLLVPQETQYF.

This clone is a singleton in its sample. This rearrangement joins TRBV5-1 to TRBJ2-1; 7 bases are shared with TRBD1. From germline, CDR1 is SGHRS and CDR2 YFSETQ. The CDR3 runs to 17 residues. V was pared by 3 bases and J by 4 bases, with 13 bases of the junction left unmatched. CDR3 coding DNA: TGCGCCAGCAGCTCTGAACCAGACAGGGTAGGGTACAATGAGCAGTTCTTC. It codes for CASSSEPDRVGYNEQFF.

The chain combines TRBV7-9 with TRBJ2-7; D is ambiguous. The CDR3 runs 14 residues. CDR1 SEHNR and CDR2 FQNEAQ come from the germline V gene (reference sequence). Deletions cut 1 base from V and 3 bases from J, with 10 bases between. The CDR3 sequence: CASSLGIGNYEQYF. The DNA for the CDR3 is TGTGCCAGCAGCTTAGGTATAGGGAACTACGAGCAGTACTTC.

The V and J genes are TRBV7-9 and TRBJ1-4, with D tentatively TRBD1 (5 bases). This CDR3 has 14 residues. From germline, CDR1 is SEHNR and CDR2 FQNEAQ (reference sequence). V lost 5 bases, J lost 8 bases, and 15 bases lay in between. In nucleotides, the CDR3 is TGTGCCAGCAGCCCAGCCGGGACGCCCGAAAAACTGTTTTTT. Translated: CASSPAGTPEKLFF.

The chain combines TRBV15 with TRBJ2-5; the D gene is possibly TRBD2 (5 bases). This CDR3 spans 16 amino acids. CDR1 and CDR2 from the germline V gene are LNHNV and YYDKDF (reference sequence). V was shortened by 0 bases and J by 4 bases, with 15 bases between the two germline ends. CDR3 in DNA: TGTGCCACCAGCAGAGATACCAGCGGAAACGTAGAGACCCAGTACTTC. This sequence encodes CATSRDTSGNVETQYF.

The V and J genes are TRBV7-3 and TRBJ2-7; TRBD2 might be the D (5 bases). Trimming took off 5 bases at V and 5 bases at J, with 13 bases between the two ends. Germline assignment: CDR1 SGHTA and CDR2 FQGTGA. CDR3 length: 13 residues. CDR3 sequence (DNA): TGTGCCAGCAGCCTCGGCGGGCAAAACGAGCAGTACTTC. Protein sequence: CASSLGGQNEQYF.

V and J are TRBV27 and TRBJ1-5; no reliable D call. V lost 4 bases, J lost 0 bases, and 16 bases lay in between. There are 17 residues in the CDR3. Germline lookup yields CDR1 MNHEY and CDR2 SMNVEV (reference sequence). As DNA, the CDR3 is TGTGCCAGCAGTTCGGTGGCAGGAGGCTATAGCAATCAGCCCCAGCATTTT. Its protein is CASSSVAGGYSNQPQHF.

The CDR3: CATSPQLAGKETQYF. DNA of the CDR3: TGTGCCACCAGTCCTCAACTAGCGGGTAAAGAGACCCAGTACTTC. The gene calls are TRBV15 and TRBJ2-5; 9 bases align to TRBD2. The CDR3 totals 15 residues. Germline V gene data show CDR1 as LNHNV and CDR2 as YYDKDF (reference sequence). V was clipped by 6 bases and J by 3 bases; unmatched bases: 8.

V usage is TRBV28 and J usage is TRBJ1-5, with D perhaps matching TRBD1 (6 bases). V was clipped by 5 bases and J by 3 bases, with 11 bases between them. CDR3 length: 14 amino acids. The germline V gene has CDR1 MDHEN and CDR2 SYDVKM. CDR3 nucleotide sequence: TGTGCCAGCAGTCTCGGACAGATCAATCAGCCCCAGCATTTT. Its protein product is CASSLGQINQPQHF.

The CDR3 DNA is TGTGCCAGCAGCACGCGGAACACTGAAGCTTTCTTT. This sequence encodes CASSTRNTEAFF. The chain uses TRBV5-4 and TRBJ1-1, with D unresolved. Trimming left V 4 bases short and J 1 base short, with 5 bases between. This CDR3 is 12 amino acids long. The germline V gene has CDR1 SGHNT and CDR2 YYREEE (reference sequence).

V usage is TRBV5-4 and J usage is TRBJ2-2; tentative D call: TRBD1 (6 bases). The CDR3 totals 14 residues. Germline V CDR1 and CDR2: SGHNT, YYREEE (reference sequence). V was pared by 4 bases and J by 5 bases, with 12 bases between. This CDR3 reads CASSPPRGTGELFF. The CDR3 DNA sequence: TGTGCCAGCAGCCCTCCCAGGGGAACCGGGGAGCTGTTTTTT. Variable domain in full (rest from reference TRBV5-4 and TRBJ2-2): ETGVTQSPTHLIKTRGQQVTLRCSSQSGHNTVSWYQQALGQGPQFIFQYYREEENGRGNFPPRFSGLQFPNYSSELNVNALELDDSALYLCASSPPRGTGELFFGEGSRLTVL.

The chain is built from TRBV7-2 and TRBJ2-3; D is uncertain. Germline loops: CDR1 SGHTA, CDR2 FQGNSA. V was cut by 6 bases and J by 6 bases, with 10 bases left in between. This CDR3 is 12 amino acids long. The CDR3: CASRSSGDTQYF. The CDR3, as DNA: TGTGCCAGCAGGTCCTCTGGGGATACGCAGTATTTT.

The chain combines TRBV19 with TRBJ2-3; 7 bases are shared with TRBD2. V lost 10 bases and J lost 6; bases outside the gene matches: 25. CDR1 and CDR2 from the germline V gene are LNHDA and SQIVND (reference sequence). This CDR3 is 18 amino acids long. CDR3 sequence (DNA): TGTGCCACCCCCCTTGAATCGACTAGCAGCTCCACGTCGGATACGCAGTATTTT. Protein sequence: CATPLESTSSSTSDTQYF.